This T cell receptor (beta chain) was sequenced in a study of blood T cell repertoires in COVID-19. Study-wide context: Researchers got acute and convalescent COVID-19 samples from the United States, Italy and Spain.

Sequencing used immunoSEQ multiplex PCR; TCRdb keeps in-frame clones, though not all of them. The sample lists 150,000 to 200,000 clones; roughly 76% were seen once. CDR1 MDHEN and CDR2 SYDVKM come from the germline V gene. Between the trimmed V and J ends, which lost 6 bases and 6 bases, there was a span of 17 bases. The CDR3 sequence is 15 residues long. The sample taken for sequencing was peripheral blood. The V call is TRBV28, the J call TRBJ2-2, with a possible D match to TRBD1 (5 bases). The clonotype was recovered from a woman aged 80 or over with COVID-19, enrolled during active disease. The CDR3 DNA reads TGTGCCAGCAGAACCTCCCAGGGTGGAGCCGGGGAGCTGTTTTTT. This encodes CASRTSQGGAGELFF.